This T cell receptor beta chain was found in a study of cytomegalovirus exposure and HLA in healthy donors. Overall study results and limits: Rare sequences made up most TCRs, while some public TCRs were found in many donors. 150 to 200 TCR beta chains were listed as cytomegalovirus-associated. A subsequent analysis found that TCR clusters from the first cohort also tended to co-occur in the 120 or so validation repertoires, with 90% to 95% of cluster scores above 0. Published work reported that the classifier diagnosed cytomegalovirus status with high specificity and sensitivity.

As for this clone: Its antigen is currently unknown.

This CDR3 is 17 amino acids long. CDR1 MGHRA and CDR2 YSYEKL come from the germline V gene. V dropped 0 bases and J dropped 0; count of bases not matched to a gene: 4. Some clones are missing from TCRdb's copy, which holds only in-frame ones; the method was immunoSEQ multiplex PCR. This sample has around 350,000 clones, with about nine tenths found just once. This sequence originates from a woman between 18 and 30 years old in good health and CMV-seronegative. The chain has TRBV4-1 and TRBJ2-1; 8 bases map to TRBD2. The specimen was PBMCs. Here the CDR3 DNA reads TGCGCCAGCAGCCAAGATCGGGAGGGGAGCTCCTACAATGAGCAGTTCTTC. Translation: CASSQDREGSSYNEQFF.